A single sample is the source of the 11 T cell receptor beta chains below, sequenced in a study of post-analysis software for immune sequencing data. Study-wide findings and caveats: TRBV segments more frequent in patients than in controls numbered several and included TRBV5-6, TRBV5-1 and TRBV20-1.

Their cognate antigens are unknown. TCR beta cDNA libraries had unique molecular identifiers. TCRdb called the PCR reads again in MiXCR, with one record for every CDR3 protein. Of under 650,000 distinct CDR3 sequences detected, roughly 46% appear once; the ten largest clones hold about 1.5%. Sequencing input: blood. The receptors stem from a girl aged 10-17 years with multiple sclerosis.

The chain carries TRBV12-3 or TRBV12-4 and TRBJ2-7; D is undetermined. The CDR3 length is 16 residues. V lost 6 bases and J 1 base, leaving 19 bases between the germline ends. The CDR3: CASSATALTASYEQYF. The CDR3 DNA reads TGTGCCAGCAGCGCGACGGCCCTTACGGCGTCCTACGAGCAGTACTTC.

The chain recombines TRBV5-1 with TRBJ2-5; TRBD1 matches at 7 bases. V lost 1 base and J lost 4; bases outside the gene matches: 7. The CDR3 consists of 15 residues. Germline values: CDR1 SGHRS, CDR2 YFSETQ. The CDR3 region has the DNA TGCGCCAGCAGCTTGCGCCCGACAGGGAGAGAGACCCAGTACTTC. Its protein product is CASSLRPTGRETQYF.

This clonotype showed up just a few times. V is TRBV12-3 or TRBV12-4 and J is TRBJ2-7; D possibly corresponds to TRBD1 (5 bases). Trimming cost V 6 bases and J 0 bases, with 15 bases left between them. The CDR3 length is 15 residues. CDR3 DNA: TGTGCCAGCAGCCCCTTGAGCAGGGCCTCCTACGAGCAGTACTTC. Its translation is CASSPLSRASYEQYF.

The gene calls are TRBV3-1 and TRBJ2-7; D might be TRBD1 or TRBD2, each matching 5 bases. V was trimmed by 0 bases and J by 6 bases, leaving 18 bases between them. This CDR3 has 16 residues. The germline V gene has CDR1 LGHDT and CDR2 YNNKEL (reference sequence). Here the CDR3 reads CASSQEGVRVLGEQYF. For the CDR3, the DNA is TGTGCCAGCAGCCAAGAGGGGGTAAGGGTGCTGGGCGAGCAGTACTTC.

The rearrangement links TRBV20-1 to TRBJ1-5; possible D gene TRBD1, 5 bases. Germline V CDR1 and CDR2: DFQATT, SNEGSKA (reference sequence). The CDR3 sequence is 14 residues long. Trimming cost V 4 bases and J 3 bases, with 13 bases left between them. The CDR3 DNA follows: TGCAGTGCTAAAGGGGCCCAAACCAATCAGCCCCAGCATTTT. This gives the protein CSAKGAQTNQPQHF.

The V call is TRBV5-1, the J call TRBJ2-7, with 7 bases that match TRBD1. The J call may not be correct, given that the DNA end is closer to TRBJ2-5. CDR1 SGHRS and CDR2 YFSETQ come from the germline V gene. The CDR3 runs 15 residues. In nucleotides, the CDR3 is TGCGCCAGCAGCTCGACCGACAGGGAAACAGAGACCCAGTACTTC. Translated: CASSSTDRETETQYF.

This sequence joins TRBV4-1 and TRBJ2-7, with 10 bases fitting TRBD1. CDR1 is MGHRA, CDR2 YSYEKL, per germline. The V segment lost 4 bases and the J segment 3 bases; nucleotides outside the gene matches: 6. The CDR3 is 15 amino acids. The CDR3 region is CASSRPGQGNYEQYF. CDR3 in DNA: TGCGCCAGCAGCCGGCCGGGACAGGGGAACTACGAGCAGTACTTC.

This chain connects TRBV12-3 or TRBV12-4 to TRBJ2-2; perhaps D is TRBD1 or TRBD2 (5 bases each). Deletions cut 6 bases from V and 2 bases from J, with 10 bases between. The CDR3 runs to 14 residues. This CDR3 is CASRARDNTGELFF. CDR3 in DNA: TGTGCCAGCAGGGCTAGGGACAACACCGGGGAGCTGTTTTTT.

This clonotype was recorded once. This may come from a read error, since a much larger clone is one base off. The chain is built from TRBV4-2 and TRBJ2-1, with 9 bases aligning to TRBD2. This CDR3 comprises 14 residues. Trimming removed 5 bases from V and 7 bases from J; junction bases left unmatched: 6. Germline V gene data show CDR1 as LGHNA and CDR2 as YNFKEQ. This chain's CDR3 is CASSLSGGRNEQFF. The CDR3 coding sequence is TGTGCCAGCAGCTTGAGCGGGGGGAGGAATGAGCAGTTCTTC.

CDR3 region: CASSPAALTANYGYTF. DNA for the CDR3: TGTGCCAGCAGCCCTGCCGCCTTGACAGCCAACTATGGCTACACCTTC. This chain connects TRBV12-3 or TRBV12-4 to TRBJ1-2, with D possibly TRBD1 on 5 matching bases. CDR3 size: 16 residues. Trimming removed 6 bases from V and 2 bases from J, with 19 bases in between.

As concerns this clonotype: The junction shows a germline mismatch at one end, possibly a read error. The V gene is TRBV24-1, the J gene TRBJ1-5, with 9 bases that match TRBD1. Germline CDR1 and CDR2: KGHDR and SFDVKD. This CDR3 has 14 amino acids. The CDR3 here is CATSDRGEGQPQHF. The DNA of the CDR3 is TGTGCCACAAGTGACAGGGGGGAAGGGCAGCCCCAGCATTTT.